One sample yielded the 15 T cell receptor beta chains listed below, sequenced in a study of T cells in Graves' hyperthyroidism and ophthalmopathy. Regions amplified from RNA transcripts were the TCR beta CDR3 regions. Researchers ran a first-round RT-PCR on the TCR CDR3 using the HTBI primer set. MiXCR was run by TCRdb on the multiplex PCR reads, yielding one entry per CDR3 protein. This table has more than 550,000 distinct CDR3 sequences, roughly 17% appearing once. Sample: blood. The origin of the receptors is a man aged 50 to 59 with Graves' hyperthyroidism.

V gene TRBV18 combines with J gene TRBJ2-7; 11 bases align to TRBD2. Germline V lookup: CDR1 KGHSH, CDR2 LQKENI. The CDR3 spans 14 residues. The V and J ends lost 3 bases and 5 bases, in that order; junction bases with no gene match: 3. The CDR3 DNA follows: TGTGCCAGCTCACCTCTAGCGGGAGGTGACGAGCAGTACTTC. Translation gives CASSPLAGGDEQYF.

This clonotype has more than one count but fewer than ten. This chain joins TRBV27 and TRBJ2-7; 8 bases agree with TRBD2. Germline assignment: CDR1 MNHEY and CDR2 SMNVEV (reference sequence). This CDR3 is 15 amino acids long. Trimming took 2 bases from V and 2 from J; bases not matched to a gene: 5. The chain's CDR3 is CASSLGGLGTYEQYF. CDR3 coding DNA: TGTGCCAGCAGTTTAGGGGGACTAGGGACCTACGAGCAGTACTTC.

This clonotype was recorded a few times. V is TRBV7-8 and J is TRBJ2-7, with a weak D call TRBD2 (6 bases). Trimming cost V 5 bases and J 0 bases, with 14 bases left between them. The germline V gene encodes CDR1 SGHVS and CDR2 FQNEAQ. This CDR3 is 15 amino acids long. The CDR3 is CASSPAPDYSYEQYF. In nucleotides, the CDR3 is TGTGCCAGCAGCCCAGCCCCGGACTACTCCTACGAGCAGTACTTC.

This chain joins TRBV29-1 and TRBJ2-7, with TRBD2 as a possible D gene (6 bases). The CDR3 has 12 residues. Trimming left V 4 bases short and J 6 bases short, with 13 bases between. Germline CDR1 is SQVTM and CDR2 is ANQGSEA. CDR3 in DNA: TGCAGCGTTGTCGGGAGTTCCCGCGAGCAGTACTTC. Translating gives CSVVGSSREQYF.

In its sample, this clonotype was seen many times. This chain links TRBV6-2 or TRBV6-3 with TRBJ2-7; D ambiguous. V lost 2 bases to trimming and J lost 0 bases, with 14 bases between them. Germline-derived CDR1 and CDR2 are MNHEY and SVGEGT. The CDR3 is 16 residues long. The CDR3 DNA reads as TGTGCCAGCAGTTACGATTACAGATCGAGCTCCTACGAGCAGTACTTC. Its protein is CASSYDYRSSSYEQYF.

The genes are TRBV6-1 and TRBJ2-3; the match to TRBD2 covers 11 bases. V shed 6 bases and J 4 bases; nucleotides not matched to a gene: 6. The CDR3 is made up of 15 amino acids. Germline CDR1 and CDR2: MNHNS and SASEGT. CDR3: CASRSSGRAADTQYF. In nucleotides, the CDR3 is TGTGCCAGCAGGAGTAGCGGGAGGGCCGCAGATACGCAGTATTTT.

The chain links TRBV5-1 to TRBJ2-3, with TRBD2 matching over 9 bases. The CDR3 is 16 amino acids. The trim removed 0 bases at V and 6 bases at J, leaving 8 bases unmatched. Germline V CDR1 and CDR2: SGHRS, YFSETQ. Here the CDR3 reads CASSLVASGTTDTQYF. CDR3 sequence (DNA): TGCGCCAGCAGCTTGGTTGCTAGCGGGACAACTGATACGCAGTATTTT.

V gene TRBV29-1 combines with J gene TRBJ2-3; D is possibly TRBD1 or TRBD2 (5 bases each). Germline CDR1 SQVTM, CDR2 ANQGSEA. CDR3 length: 15 residues. V lost 6 bases and J lost 4, with 20 bases in between. For the CDR3, the DNA is TGCAGCGTGGGGCCGGGGCAGATCTACCCAGATACGCAGTATTTT. It specifies CSVGPGQIYPDTQYF.

This clonotype appeared many times. This chain links TRBV27 with TRBJ2-4, with a possible D match to TRBD2 (6 bases). V was trimmed by 4 bases and J by 7 bases, leaving 17 bases between them. This CDR3 spans 15 amino acids. CDR1 is MNHEY, CDR2 SMNVEV, per germline (reference sequence). CDR3 loop: CASSSFNGSPNIQYF. For the CDR3, the DNA is TGTGCCAGCAGTTCCTTTAACGGGAGCCCCAACATTCAGTACTTC.

This clonotype was counted at least ten times. This chain joins TRBV11-2 and TRBJ2-3; D gene uncertain. Between the trimmed V and J ends, which lost 3 bases and 0 bases, there was a span of 10 bases. CDR1 is SGHAT and CDR2 is FQNNGV in the germline V gene. The length of the CDR3 is 15 residues. The CDR3 nucleotides read TGTGCCAGCAGCTTCTCTCCAGGTAGCACAGATACGCAGTATTTT. Residues: CASSFSPGSTDTQYF. The complete variable domain, with remaining parts taken from reference TRBV11-2 and TRBJ2-3, reads EAGVAQSPRYKIIEKRQSVAFWCNPISGHATLYWYQQILGQGPKLLIQFQNNGVVDDSQLPKDRFSAERLKGVDSTLKIQPAKLEDSAVYLCASSFSPGSTDTQYFGPGTRLTVL.

There are many counts of this clonotype. In DNA form, the CDR3 reads TGTGCCAGCAGTTCCCCCGGCGGGAGGGGCACAGATACGCAGTATTTT. This translates into CASSSPGGRGTDTQYF. This chain joins TRBV27 and TRBJ2-3; 9 bases line up with TRBD2. This CDR3 is 16 amino acids long. Germline loops: CDR1 MNHEY, CDR2 SMNVEV (reference sequence). V lost 4 bases and J lost 1; bases outside the gene matches: 6.

This clonotype appeared a few times. The chain has TRBV5-1 and TRBJ1-5; no clear D gene. The V end was cut by 0 bases, the J end by 4 bases, with 8 bases between. Germline V CDR1 and CDR2: SGHRS, YFSETQ. This CDR3 spans 14 amino acids. CDR3 nucleotide sequence: TGCGCCAGCAGCTTGGACCCCAGTAATCAGCCCCAGCATTTT. This codes for CASSLDPSNQPQHF. Drawing the rest from reference TRBV5-1 and TRBJ1-5, the complete variable domain is KAGVTQTPRYLIKTRGQQVTLSCSPISGHRSVSWYQQTPGQGLQFLFEYFSETQRNKGNFPGRFSGRQFSNSRSEMNVSTLELGDSALYLCASSLDPSNQPQHFGDGTRLSIL.

The sample holds many counts of this clonotype. The chain couples TRBV28 to TRBJ2-5; no reliable D call. With 2 bases removed from V and 1 base from J, the gap between germline ends came to 17 bases. The CDR3 runs 17 residues. Germline V gives CDR1 MDHEN, CDR2 SYDVKM. Written as DNA, the CDR3 is TGTGCCAGCAGTTTAATTCCGAGCGTCTTGGCCCAAGAGACCCAGTACTTC. Its protein is CASSLIPSVLAQETQYF.

With regard to this clonotype: A much larger clone is a single base away; this may be a read error. The chain has TRBV11-2 and TRBJ2-2; 7 bases agree with TRBD2. CDR3 length: 15 amino acids. Germline V gene sequence: CDR1 SGHAT, CDR2 FQNNGV. The V gene end was trimmed by 4 bases and the J gene end by 6 bases; junction bases not matched to a gene: 8. CDR3 coding DNA: TGTGCCAGCAGCTCGCTGGGACTAAGGGCCGGGGAGCTGTTTTTT. Its translation: CASSSLGLRAGELFF.

Comment on this clonotype: This CDR3 fails to terminate in the conserved phenylalanine or tryptophan, so it likely reflects a read error. The chain couples TRBV24-1 to TRBJ2-3, with D possibly being TRBD2 (6 bases). The length of the CDR3 is 16 residues. Germline V gene data show CDR1 as KGHDR and CDR2 as SFDVKD. Trimming stripped 1 base from V and 1 base from J, with 11 bases between. CDR3 DNA sequence: TGTGCCACCAGTGATTTTGGGTCTAGCGGCACAGATACGCAGTATTCT. It specifies CATSDFGSSGTDTQYS.